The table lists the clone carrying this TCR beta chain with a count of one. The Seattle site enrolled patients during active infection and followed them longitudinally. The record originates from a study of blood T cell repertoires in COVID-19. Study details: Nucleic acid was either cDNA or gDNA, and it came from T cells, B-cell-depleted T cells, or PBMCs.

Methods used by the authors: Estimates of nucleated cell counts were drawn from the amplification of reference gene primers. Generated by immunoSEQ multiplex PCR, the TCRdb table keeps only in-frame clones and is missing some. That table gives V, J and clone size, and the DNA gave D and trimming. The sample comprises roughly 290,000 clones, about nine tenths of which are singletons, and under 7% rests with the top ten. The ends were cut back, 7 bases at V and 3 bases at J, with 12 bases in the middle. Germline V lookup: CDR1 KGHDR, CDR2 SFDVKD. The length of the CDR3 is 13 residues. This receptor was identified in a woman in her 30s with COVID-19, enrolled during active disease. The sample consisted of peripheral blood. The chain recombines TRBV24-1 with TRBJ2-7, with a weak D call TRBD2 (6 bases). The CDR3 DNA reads TGTGCCACCAGCGGGGTGGGGGGCTACGAGCAGTACTTC. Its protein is CATSGVGGYEQYF.